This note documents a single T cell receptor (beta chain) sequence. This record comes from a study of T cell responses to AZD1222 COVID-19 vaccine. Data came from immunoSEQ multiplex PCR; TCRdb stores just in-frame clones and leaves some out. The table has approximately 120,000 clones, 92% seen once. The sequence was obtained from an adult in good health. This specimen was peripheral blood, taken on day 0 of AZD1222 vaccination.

CDR3 coding DNA: TGCAGCGCTCGTGGGGGTCCCCGCGGGACTGAAGCTTTCTTT. This encodes CSARGGPRGTEAFF. The rearrangement uses TRBV29-1 and TRBJ1-1, with a weak D call TRBD1 (5 bases). V shed 7 bases and J shed 5 bases, with 20 bases lying between them. The CDR3 totals 14 residues. Germline CDR1 reads SQVTM; CDR2 reads ANQGSEA.